This TCR beta chain was captured in a study of shared clonotypes between healthy human individuals. The table came from immunoSEQ multiplex PCR; TCRdb's copy has only in-frame clones and leaves some out. The sample contains around 690,000 clones, 90% of which appear only once. Germline V CDR1 and CDR2: SEHNR, FQNEAQ (reference sequence). This CDR3 region has 13 residues. Trimming shortened V by 5 bases and J by 2 bases, and 10 bases separated the two germline ends. Donors had no recently reported acute infections or vaccinations and were HIV-negative. This TCR was sampled from a man aged 18 to 30 in good health. Some clones in this sample may be carry-over from other donors' samples. The specimen was memory CD8+ T cells from PBMCs. The subset: CD45RO+ cells pooled with CCR7-negative TemRA cells. The rearrangement joins TRBV7-9 to TRBJ2-7; D is uncertain. CDR3 nucleotide sequence: TGTGCCAGCAGCCATACAACTCCCTACGAGCAGTACTTC. It codes for CASSHTTPYEQYF.